Listed here is a single TCR beta chain. What it binds is unknown. Expressed TCRB transcripts were sequenced because the entire RNA isolate underwent reverse transcription. TCRdb's table, derived via immunoSEQ multiplex PCR, lists solely in-frame clones and lacks some. The sample holds a few hundred thousand clones, approximately 11% seen once. The data were taken from a study of beta chain features in type 1 diabetes. Whole-study findings and limits: Fewer insertions but more deletions were seen at VDJ junctions in type 1 diabetes patients. It was among patients, rather than healthy donors, that naive, central memory and Treg TCRB repertoires appeared more similar.

Germline CDR1 and CDR2: SGHTA and FQGTGA. The CDR3 length is 12 residues. V was clipped by 3 bases and J by 5 bases, with 7 bases between them. Via CD45RO/CCR7/CD25/CD127/CD95/CD27, cells of the CD4+ naive, central memory, regulatory and stem cell-like memory subsets were sorted. The source material was central memory CD4+ T cells from blood. The TCR originated in a man aged 18 to 30 in good health. The V gene is TRBV7-3, the J gene TRBJ2-5; no clear D. The CDR3 loop is CASSLQKETQYF. CDR3 coding DNA: TGTGCCAGCAGCTTGCAGAAGGAGACCCAGTACTTC.